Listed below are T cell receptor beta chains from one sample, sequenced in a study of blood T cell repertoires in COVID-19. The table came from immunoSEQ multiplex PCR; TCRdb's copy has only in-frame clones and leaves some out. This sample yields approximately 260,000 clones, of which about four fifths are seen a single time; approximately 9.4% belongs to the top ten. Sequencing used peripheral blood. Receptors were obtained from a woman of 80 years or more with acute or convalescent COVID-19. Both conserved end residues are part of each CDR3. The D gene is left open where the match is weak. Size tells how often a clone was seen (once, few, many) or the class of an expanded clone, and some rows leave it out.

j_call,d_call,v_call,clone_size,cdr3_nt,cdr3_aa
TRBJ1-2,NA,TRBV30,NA,TGTGCCTGCCAGGGAGGCTACACCTTC,CACQGGYTF
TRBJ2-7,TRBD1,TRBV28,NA,TGTGCCAGCAGTTCTCCGGGACAGGGTGGCTACGAGCAGTACTTC,CASSSPGQGGYEQYF
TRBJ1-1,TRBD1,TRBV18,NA,TGTGCCAGCTCACAGGGACAGGCAAGGAGGAACACTGAAGCTTTCTTT,CASSQGQARRNTEAFF
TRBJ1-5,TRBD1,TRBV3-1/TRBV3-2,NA,TGTGCCAGCAGCCAGGGAGACAGGGGCTTAAATCAGCCCCAGCATTTT,CASSQGDRGLNQPQHF
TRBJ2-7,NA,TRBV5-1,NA,TGCGCCAGCAGCCCCGGGACTCAAAGGGGGCCCACGGACTACGAGCAGTACTTC,CASSPGTQRGPTDYEQYF
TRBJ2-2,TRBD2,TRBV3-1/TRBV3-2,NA,TGTGCCAGCACCCCATCGGGGGGAACCGGGGAGCTGTTTTTT,CASTPSGGTGELFF
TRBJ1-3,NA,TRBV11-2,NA,TGTGCCAGCAGCTCCCGGACAGTTAATGGAAACACCATATATTTT,CASSSRTVNGNTIYF
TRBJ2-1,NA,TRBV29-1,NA,TGCAGCGTGAATCAGGGGATTTACAATGAGCAGTTCTTC,CSVNQGIYNEQFF
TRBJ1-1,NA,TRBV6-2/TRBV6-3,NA,TGTGCCAGCAGTTCATCGGTCACTGAAGCTTTCTTT,CASSSSVTEAFF
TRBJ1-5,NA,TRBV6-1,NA,TGTGCCAGCAGTGGAGGGACACCTTATAGCAATCAGCCCCAGCATTTT,CASSGGTPYSNQPQHF
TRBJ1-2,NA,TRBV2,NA,TGTGCCAGCAGTGGCCAGGGGAATGGCTACACCTTC,CASSGQGNGYTF
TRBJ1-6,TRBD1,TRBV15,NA,TGTGCCACCAGCAAAGAGACAGGGGCTAAGGGTGCCTATAATTCACCCCTCCACTTT,CATSKETGAKGAYNSPLHF
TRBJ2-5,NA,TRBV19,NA,TGTGCCAGTAGTATGAATCCAGGCCCTACGACAGAGACCCAGTACTTC,CASSMNPGPTTETQYF
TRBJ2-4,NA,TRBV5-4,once,TGTGCCAGCAGCCCGGGGTCTGAAGCCAAAAACATTCAGTACTTC,CASSPGSEAKNIQYF
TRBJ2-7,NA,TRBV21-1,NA,TGTGCCAGACAGACAGGACAGGGGACCCACGAGCAGTACTTC,CARQTGQGTHEQYF
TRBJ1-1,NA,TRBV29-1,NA,TGCAGCGTTTTGGAGGGTATGGTGGGCACTGAAGCTTTCTTT,CSVLEGMVGTEAFF
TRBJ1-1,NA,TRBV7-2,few,TGTGCCAGCAGCTTAGGTTTGAGGGGCAGGGAGGTGAACACTGAAGCTTTCTTT,CASSLGLRGREVNTEAFF
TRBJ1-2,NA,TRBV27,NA,TGTGCCAGCAGTTTCGGAGCTAACTATGGCTACACCTTC,CASSFGANYGYTF
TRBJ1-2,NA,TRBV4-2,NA,TGTGCCAGCAGCCAAGAGAGGGGGATGTACTATGGCTACACCTTC,CASSQERGMYYGYTF
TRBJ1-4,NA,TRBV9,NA,TGTGCCAGCAGCGTAGGGGGCACGACTAATGAAAAACTGTTTTTT,CASSVGGTTNEKLFF
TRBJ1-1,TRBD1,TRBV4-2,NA,TGTGCCAGCAGCCAGTTGGACAGGGGAGACACTGAAGCTTTCTTT,CASSQLDRGDTEAFF
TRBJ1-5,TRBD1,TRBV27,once,TGTGCCAGCAGTTCAACAGGGGGAGGGCGCAATCAGCCCCAGCATTTT,CASSSTGGGRNQPQHF
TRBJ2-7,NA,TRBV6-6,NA,TGTGCCAGCAGACGAGACAGGGGAGGGAATTACGAGCAGTACTTC,CASRRDRGGNYEQYF
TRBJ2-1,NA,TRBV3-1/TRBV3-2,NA,TGTGCCAGCAGCCAAGACTACTCCCTCGTCGATGAGCAGTTCTTC,CASSQDYSLVDEQFF
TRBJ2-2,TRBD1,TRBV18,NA,TGTGCCAGCTCACTGGAACAGGGGTCCCACACCGGGGAGCTGTTTTTT,CASSLEQGSHTGELFF
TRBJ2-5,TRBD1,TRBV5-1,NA,TGCGCCAGCAGCTTACGACACTACAGGGGGCAGGGAGAGACCCAGTACTTC,CASSLRHYRGQGETQYF
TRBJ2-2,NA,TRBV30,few,TGTGCCTGGACTCCGGTGCCAGGGGTCTGGGTCACCGGGGAGCTGTTTTTT,CAWTPVPGVWVTGELFF
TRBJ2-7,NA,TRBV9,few,TGTGCCAGCAGCGTAGGAGGCAGGGGAAGCGAGCAGTACTTC,CASSVGGRGSEQYF
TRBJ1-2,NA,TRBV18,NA,TGTGCCAGCAGCGAAGGTTCAGCTAACTATGGCTACACCTTC,CASSEGSANYGYTF
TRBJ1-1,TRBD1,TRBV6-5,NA,TGTGCCAGCAGTTACGGGCACAGGGGGACTGAAGCTTTCTTT,CASSYGHRGTEAFF